The 20 T cell receptor beta chains presented below share a single source sample, sequenced in a study of T cell clones after liver transplantation (dated by TCRdb to between 2018 and 2021). Library preparation was by the immunoSEQ multiplex PCR assay. Held by TCRdb, this immuneACCESS table contains in-frame sequences only and omits some clones. Under half of the omission traces to an unresolved V gene where checked; the cause of the rest is unknown. The table for this sample lists under 60,000 clones; 60% to 80% of them were counted only once. Jointly, the top ten make up around 8.9% of the sample. The material was CD4+ T cells from blood, obtained at the 22-month timepoint. The source of these receptors is a human patient who received a liver transplant. In patients who had a transplant, some T cells may come from the graft donor.

The gene calls are TRBV6-5 and TRBJ2-3; 7 positions agree with TRBD1. Germline lookup yields CDR1 MNHEY and CDR2 SVGAGI. The CDR3 length is 14 residues. V shed 8 bases, J shed 6 bases, and the junction held 11 bases outside the gene matches. CDR3 nucleotide sequence: TGTGCCAGCCAACGTAGGGGGCGGTCGGATACGCAGTATTTT. It codes for CASQRRGRSDTQYF.

The chain employs TRBV5-1 and TRBJ1-1; 7 bases map to TRBD1. Germline loops: CDR1 SGHRS, CDR2 YFSETQ. Trimming took 5 bases from V and 1 from J; bases not matched to a gene: 8. The CDR3 is made up of 15 amino acids. CDR3 coding DNA: TGCGCCAGCAGGCACGAGGGGGCGGGGAACACTGAAGCTTTCTTT. Its protein product is CASRHEGAGNTEAFF.

The V call is TRBV25-1, the J call TRBJ1-2; TRBD1 is a possible D gene (6 bases). Germline CDR1 reads MGHDK; CDR2 reads SYGVNS. There are 14 residues in the CDR3. V was trimmed by 5 bases and J by 1 base, leaving 11 bases between them. The CDR3 protein is CASSPHRVNYGYTF. The CDR3 DNA reads TGTGCCAGCAGTCCCCACAGGGTTAACTATGGCTACACCTTC.

The chain has TRBV30 and TRBJ2-6; the D gene is possibly TRBD1 (6 bases). The CDR3 is 16 amino acids. Trimming took off 6 bases at V and 0 bases at J, with 15 bases between the two ends. The germline gives CDR1 GTSNPN, CDR2 SVGIG (reference sequence). The CDR3 reads CACSTGSTSGANVLTF. The CDR3 nucleotides are TGTGCCTGTTCGACAGGATCTACCTCTGGGGCCAACGTCCTGACTTTC.

The sample holds one count of this clone. CDR3 loop: CASRRQGANYEQYF. The CDR3, as DNA: TGTGCCAGCAGACGACAGGGGGCGAACTACGAGCAGTACTTC. The chain carries TRBV27 and TRBJ2-7, with 10 bases identical to TRBD1. The CDR3 is 14 residues long. Germline V gives CDR1 MNHEY, CDR2 SMNVEV (reference sequence). Trimming at V came to 6 bases and at J to 3 bases, leaving 5 bases not matched to a gene.

The V gene is TRBV14, the J gene TRBJ2-7; D is uncertain. V dropped 0 bases and J dropped 0 bases, with 21 bases sitting between them. Germline V gives CDR1 SGHDN, CDR2 FVKESK. This CDR3 has 19 amino acids. CDR3 sequence (DNA): TGTGCCAGCAGCCAAGATTTCAGGAGAAGCAATCAGAGCTCCTACGAGCAGTACTTC. Encoded protein: CASSQDFRRSNQSSYEQYF. Full variable domain (remainder filled in from reference TRBV14 and TRBJ2-7): EAGVTQFPSHSVIEKGQTVTLRCDPISGHDNLYWYRRVMGKEIKFLLHFVKESKQDESGMPNNRFLAERTGGTYSTLKVQPAELEDSGVYFCASSQDFRRSNQSSYEQYFGPGTRLTVT.

V gene TRBV28 combines with J gene TRBJ1-4, with 7 bases matching TRBD1. The CDR3 is 14 amino acids. V trimming: 5 bases; J trimming: 14 bases; junction bases outside the gene matches: 14. The germline gives CDR1 MDHEN, CDR2 SYDVKM. CDR3 DNA sequence: TGTGCCAGCAGTCGCCTCGGACAGGCTCGAAGGCTGTTTTTT. This codes for CASSRLGQARRLFF.

This clone appeared once. The chain uses TRBV30 and TRBJ2-7; D could derive from TRBD1 or TRBD2 (5 bases each). V was pared by 6 bases and J by 4 bases, with 10 bases between. Per germline, CDR1 GTSNPN and CDR2 SVGIG (reference sequence). This CDR3 spans 11 amino acids. The CDR3 loop reads CACSREYEQYF. CDR3 coding DNA: TGTGCCTGCTCCAGGGAGTACGAGCAGTACTTC.

The chain combines TRBV19 with TRBJ1-4; TRBD1 matches at 7 bases. CDR3 length equals 16 residues. J lost 3 bases, V lost 7 bases, and 11 bases had no gene match. Per germline, CDR1 LNHDA and CDR2 SQIVND (reference sequence). DNA of the CDR3: TGTGCCAGTATCACGACAGGGAAGGCAGCTAATGAAAAACTGTTTTTT. This gives the protein CASITTGKAANEKLFF.

The chain is built from TRBV6-6 and TRBJ1-5; maybe TRBD1 (5 bases). Trimming left V 7 bases short and J 7 bases short, with 14 bases between. The CDR3 runs to 13 residues. Germline V CDR1 and CDR2: MNHNY, SVGAGI (reference sequence). This chain's CDR3 is CASNFAGRQPQHF. Here the CDR3 DNA reads TGTGCCAGCAATTTCGCAGGGAGGCAGCCCCAGCATTTT.

The table lists this clone with a few counts. This rearrangement joins TRBV29-1 to TRBJ1-2; TRBD1 agrees at 9 bases. This CDR3 contains 13 residues. The germline V gene encodes CDR1 SQVTM and CDR2 ANQGSEA. V lost 5 bases, J lost 9 bases, and 10 bases stayed unmatched. The CDR3 spells CSVTVRDRASYTF. In DNA form, the CDR3 reads TGCAGCGTTACAGTCCGGGACAGGGCAAGCTACACCTTC.

This clone was seen a few times. The chain has TRBV5-1 and TRBJ2-7; tentatively, D is TRBD1 (6 bases). V was pared by 0 bases and J by 4 bases, with 14 bases between. CDR1 and CDR2 from the germline V gene are SGHRS and YFSETQ. This CDR3 contains 15 residues. The CDR3 is CASSLAGTTGYEQYF. The CDR3 DNA sequence: TGCGCCAGCAGCTTGGCTGGAACGACAGGATACGAGCAGTACTTC.

CDR3 in DNA: TGTGCCAGTAAACCCATTAATGGGGCTAACTATGGCTACACCTTC. Translation: CASKPINGANYGYTF. J is TRBJ1-2 and V is TRBV19; D is uncertain. CDR1 is LNHDA and CDR2 is SQIVND in the germline V gene (reference sequence). The CDR3 is 15 residues long. The V end lost 7 bases, the J end lost 0 bases, and 15 bases lay between the germline ends.

The chain carries TRBV10-3 and TRBJ2-3; the D is unclear. CDR3 length: 12 residues. The germline gives CDR1 ENHRY, CDR2 SYGVKD. The V and J ends lost 10 bases and 1 base respectively, with 9 bases between them. CDR3 sequence reads: CATTGGTDTQYF. The CDR3 nucleotides read TGTGCCACCACCGGAGGCACAGATACGCAGTATTTT.

This rearrangement joins TRBV2 to TRBJ1-2; 9 bases are a match to TRBD1. CDR3 length equals 15 residues. Germline V CDR1 and CDR2: SNHLY, FYNNEI. Trimming cost V 5 bases and J 8 bases; bases outside gene matches: 12. CDR3 sequence reads: CASSTTGTGSGGYTF. As DNA, the CDR3 is TGTGCCAGCAGTACCACGGGGACAGGGTCGGGAGGCTACACCTTC.

V usage is TRBV2 and J usage is TRBJ1-2; D call uncertain. This CDR3 contains 13 residues. Germline V gives CDR1 SNHLY, CDR2 FYNNEI. Trimming removed 0 bases at V and 7 bases at J, with 9 bases between. DNA of the CDR3: TGTGCCAGCAGTGAAGCCCCGGTAGGTGGCTACACCTTC. Amino acid sequence: CASSEAPVGGYTF.

With regard to this clone: One end of the junction varies from germline; a read error may be responsible. The chain employs TRBV7-7 and TRBJ2-5, with D possibly being TRBD2 (6 bases). Germline CDR1 is SSHAT and CDR2 is FNYEAQ (reference sequence). CDR3 length: 12 residues. In nucleotides, the CDR3 is TGTGCTAGCAGCTGGACTAAGGAGACCCAGTACTTC. This sequence encodes CASSWTKETQYF.

This clone was seen a few times. The genes are TRBV2 and TRBJ2-1, with TRBD2 identical over 11 bases. Per the germline V gene, CDR1 is SNHLY and CDR2 is FYNNEI. V gave up 6 bases and J gave up 6 bases; unmatched junction bases: 7. The CDR3 consists of 15 residues. The CDR3 loop reads CASRILAGDSNEQFF. The CDR3 bases are TGTGCCAGCAGGATACTAGCGGGGGATTCCAATGAGCAGTTCTTC.

The CDR3 DNA reads TGTGCCAGCAGCCCTGAGACTAGCGGGATCAATGAGCAGTTCTTC. It specifies CASSPETSGINEQFF. The chain carries TRBV7-2 and TRBJ2-1, with 11 bases aligning to TRBD2. Germline V lookup: CDR1 SGHTA, CDR2 FQGNSA. The CDR3 covers 15 residues. Losses at the gene ends were 5 bases for V and 6 bases for J; bases not matched to a gene: 6.

The rearrangement uses TRBV7-9 and TRBJ2-7; unclear D gene. Trimming cost V 5 bases and J 5 bases, with 7 bases left between them. The CDR3 loop spans 11 amino acids. CDR1 is SEHNR, CDR2 FQNEAQ, per germline (reference sequence). The CDR3 nucleotides read TGTGCCAGCAGCGGAAGTAACGAGCAGTACTTC. It translates to CASSGSNEQYF.